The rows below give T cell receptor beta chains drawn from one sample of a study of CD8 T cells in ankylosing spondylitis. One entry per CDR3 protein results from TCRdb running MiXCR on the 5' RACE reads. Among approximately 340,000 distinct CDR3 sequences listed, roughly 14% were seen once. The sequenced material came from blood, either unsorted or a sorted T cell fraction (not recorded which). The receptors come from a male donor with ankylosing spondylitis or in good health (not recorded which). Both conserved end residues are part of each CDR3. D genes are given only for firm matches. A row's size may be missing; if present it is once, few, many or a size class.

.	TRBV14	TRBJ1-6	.	CASSQGGSYNSPLHF	TGTGCCAGCAGCCAAGGAGGGTCCTATAATTCACCCCTCCACTTT
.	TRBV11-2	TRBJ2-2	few	CASSSGLYTGELFF	TGTGCCAGCAGCTCTGGATTGTATACCGGGGAGCTGTTTTTT
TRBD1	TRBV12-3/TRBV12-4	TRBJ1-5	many	CASSLRGSSNQPQHF	TGTGCCAGCAGTCTCAGGGGGTCGAGCAATCAGCCCCAGCATTTT
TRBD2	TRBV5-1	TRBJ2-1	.	CASSTGLAASYNEQFF	TGCGCCAGCAGCACGGGACTAGCGGCCTCCTACAATGAGCAGTTCTTC
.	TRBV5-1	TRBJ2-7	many	CASSLRQGNEQYF	TGCGCCAGCAGCTTACGTCAGGGCAACGAGCAGTACTTC
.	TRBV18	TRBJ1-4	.	CASSPPGGNEKLFF	TGTGCCAGCTCACCACCAGGGGGAAATGAAAAACTGTTTTTT
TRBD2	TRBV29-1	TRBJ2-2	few	CAFRSGSRAGELFF	TGCGCGTTCCGCAGCGGGAGTCGAGCCGGGGAGCTGTTTTTT
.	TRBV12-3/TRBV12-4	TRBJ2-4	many	CASQLTNYIQYF	TGTGCCAGCCAGTTAACCAATTACATTCAGTACTTC
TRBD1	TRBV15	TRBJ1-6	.	CATGAGGSYNSPLHF	TGTGCCACCGGGGCAGGGGGCTCCTATAATTCACCCCTCCACTTT
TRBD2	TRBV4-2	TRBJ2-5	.	CASSQEAVAGGETQYF	TGTGCCAGCAGCCAAGAAGCGGTAGCGGGAGGAGAGACCCAGTACTTC
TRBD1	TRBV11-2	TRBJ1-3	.	CASSTRGTGQGGTFSGNTIYF	TGTGCCAGCAGCACCAGAGGGACGGGACAGGGGGGTACCTTCTCTGGAAACACCATATATTTT
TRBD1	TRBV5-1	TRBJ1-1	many	CASSADREAEAFF	TGCGCCAGCAGCGCAGACAGGGAGGCTGAAGCTTTCTTT
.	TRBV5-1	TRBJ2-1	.	CASSLVEINEQFF	TGCGCCAGCAGCTTGGTCGAAATCAATGAGCAGTTCTTC
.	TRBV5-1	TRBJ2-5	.	CASSLGLVGETQYF	TGCGCCAGCAGCTTGGGGCTGGTGGGAGAGACCCAGTACTTC
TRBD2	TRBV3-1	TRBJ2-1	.	CASSPRGGRASEQFF	TGTGCCAGCAGCCCTCGGGGGGGCCGGGCCAGTGAGCAGTTCTTC
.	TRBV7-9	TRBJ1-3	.	CASRQTSEAGNTIYF	TGTGCCAGCAGACAGACCTCCGAGGCTGGAAACACCATATATTTT
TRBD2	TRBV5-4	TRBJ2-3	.	CASRVLAGGATDTQYF	TGTGCCAGCAGAGTACTGGCGGGGGGGGCGACAGATACGCAGTATTTT
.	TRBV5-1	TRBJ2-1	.	CASSSGEGGREQFF	TGCGCCAGCAGCTCCGGTGAGGGAGGCCGTGAGCAGTTCTTC
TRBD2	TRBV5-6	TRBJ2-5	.	CASRRGLVEETQYF	TGTGCCAGCAGAAGGGGACTAGTGGAAGAGACCCAGTACTTC
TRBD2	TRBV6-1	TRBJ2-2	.	CASSGLALTGELFF	TGTGCCAGCAGTGGACTAGCGCTCACCGGGGAGCTGTTTTTT
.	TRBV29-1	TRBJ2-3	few	CSVISSTDTQYF	TGCAGCGTTATCTCTAGCACAGATACGCAGTATTTT
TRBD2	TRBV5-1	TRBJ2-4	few	CASRIAGVTNIQYF	TGCGCCAGCAGAATAGCGGGAGTAACAAACATTCAGTACTTC
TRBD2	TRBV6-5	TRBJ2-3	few	CASSSLYSGGRTDTQYF	TGTGCCAGCAGTTCCCTATATAGCGGGGGGCGCACAGATACGCAGTATTTT
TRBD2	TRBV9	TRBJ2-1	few	CASSLMPGTSGATYNEQFF	TGTGCCAGCAGCCTTATGCCCGGGACTAGCGGGGCTACCTACAATGAGCAGTTCTTC
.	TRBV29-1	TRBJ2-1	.	CSALEVEQFF	TGCAGCGCTCTCGAGGTTGAGCAGTTCTTC
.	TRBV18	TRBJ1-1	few	CASSLNSDGTEAFF	TGTGCCAGCTCACTCAACTCGGATGGCACTGAAGCTTTCTTT
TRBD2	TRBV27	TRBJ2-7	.	CASSFLSGRAYEQYF	TGTGCCAGCAGTTTTCTTAGCGGGAGGGCCTACGAGCAGTACTTC
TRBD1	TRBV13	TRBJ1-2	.	CASSFNDRVDGYTF	TGTGCCAGCAGCTTCAACGACAGGGTGGATGGCTACACCTTC
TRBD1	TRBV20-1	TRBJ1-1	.	CSARGDSFEAFF	TGCAGTGCTAGAGGGGACAGCTTTGAAGCTTTCTTT
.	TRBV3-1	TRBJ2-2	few	CASSERGRGNTGELFF	TGTGCCAGCAGCGAAAGGGGCAGGGGAAACACCGGGGAGCTGTTTTTT
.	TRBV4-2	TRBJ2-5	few	CASSQEDNVRETQYF	TGTGCCAGCAGCCAAGAAGATAACGTCCGGGAGACCCAGTACTTC
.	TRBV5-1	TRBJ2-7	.	CASSLDLREGGEQYF	TGCGCCAGCAGCTTGGATCTTCGGGAAGGGGGCGAGCAGTACTTC
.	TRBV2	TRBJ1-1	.	CASGPRGEAFF	TGTGCCAGCGGCCCTCGGGGTGAAGCTTTCTTT
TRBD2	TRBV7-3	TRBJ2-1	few	CASSSTSGLAGGIHSYNEQFF	TGTGCCAGCAGCTCAACTTCGGGACTAGCGGGGGGGATTCACTCCTACAATGAGCAGTTCTTC
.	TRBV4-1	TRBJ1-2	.	CAPRTAPNYGYTF	TGCGCCCCTAGGACAGCTCCTAACTATGGCTACACCTTC
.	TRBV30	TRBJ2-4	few	CAWSGEVGNIQYF	TGTGCCTGGAGTGGGGAGGTTGGGAACATTCAGTACTTC
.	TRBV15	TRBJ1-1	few	CATSPGAGTEAFF	TGTGCCACCAGCCCGGGGGCGGGCACTGAAGCTTTCTTT
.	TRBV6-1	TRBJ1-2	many	CASRRDSANYGYTF	TGTGCCAGCAGGCGGGACTCCGCTAACTATGGCTACACCTTC
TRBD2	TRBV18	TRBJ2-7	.	CASSPPVGRPYEQYF	TGTGCCAGCTCACCACCCGTCGGGAGGCCGTACGAGCAGTACTTC
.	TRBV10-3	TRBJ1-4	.	CAISEDSLYEKLFF	TGTGCCATCAGCGAGGACAGTCTCTATGAAAAACTGTTTTTT
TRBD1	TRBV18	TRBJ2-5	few	CASSRRQGAGETQYF	TGTGCCAGCTCACGACGACAGGGGGCTGGAGAGACCCAGTACTTC
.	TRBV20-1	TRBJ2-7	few	CSAESTPGITYEQYF	TGCAGTGCTGAGTCCACCCCAGGAATTACCTACGAGCAGTACTTC
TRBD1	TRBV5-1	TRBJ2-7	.	CASSYGQGQGSYEQYF	TGCGCCAGCAGTTACGGACAGGGACAGGGGTCCTACGAGCAGTACTTC